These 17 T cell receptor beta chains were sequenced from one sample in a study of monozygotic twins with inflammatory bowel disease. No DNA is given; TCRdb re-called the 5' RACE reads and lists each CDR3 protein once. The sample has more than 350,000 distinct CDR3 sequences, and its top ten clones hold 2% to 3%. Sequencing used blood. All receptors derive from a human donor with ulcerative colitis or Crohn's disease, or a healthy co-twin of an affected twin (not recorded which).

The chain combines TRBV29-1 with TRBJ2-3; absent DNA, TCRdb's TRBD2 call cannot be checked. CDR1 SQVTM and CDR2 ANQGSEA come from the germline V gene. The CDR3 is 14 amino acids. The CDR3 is CSVPGLIRTDTQYF.

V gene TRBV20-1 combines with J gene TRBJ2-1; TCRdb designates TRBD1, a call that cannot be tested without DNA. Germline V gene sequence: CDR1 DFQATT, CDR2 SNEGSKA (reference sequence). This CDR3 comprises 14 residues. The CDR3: CSARGTGGWNEQFF.

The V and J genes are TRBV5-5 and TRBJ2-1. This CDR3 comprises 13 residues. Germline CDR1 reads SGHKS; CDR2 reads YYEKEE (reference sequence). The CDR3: CASSLLVDSEQFF.

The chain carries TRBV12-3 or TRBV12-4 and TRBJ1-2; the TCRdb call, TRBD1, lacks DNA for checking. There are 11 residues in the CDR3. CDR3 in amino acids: CASSVGDGYTF.

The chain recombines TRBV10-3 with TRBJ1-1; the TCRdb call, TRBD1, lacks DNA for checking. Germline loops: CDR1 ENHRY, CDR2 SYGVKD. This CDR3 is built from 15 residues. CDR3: CAISESDRPNTEAFF.

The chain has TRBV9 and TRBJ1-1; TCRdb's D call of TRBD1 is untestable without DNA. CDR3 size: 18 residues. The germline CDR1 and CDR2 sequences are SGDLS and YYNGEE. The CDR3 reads CAGSVGRTAGEMGTEAFF.

The CDR3 region is CASSLRTVYGYTF. The rearrangement joins TRBV19 to TRBJ1-2; TCRdb reports TRBD1, a call that lacks DNA to check it against. CDR3 length: 13 residues. Germline-derived CDR1 and CDR2 are LNHDA and SQIVND (reference sequence).

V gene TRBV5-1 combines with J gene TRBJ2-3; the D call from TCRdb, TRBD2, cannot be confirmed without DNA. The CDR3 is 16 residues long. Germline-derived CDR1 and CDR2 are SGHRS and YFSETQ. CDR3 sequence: CASSIWTSGGSDTQYF.

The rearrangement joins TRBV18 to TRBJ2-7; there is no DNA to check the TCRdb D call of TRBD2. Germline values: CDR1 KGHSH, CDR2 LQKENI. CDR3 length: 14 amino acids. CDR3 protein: CASSQGPSSYEQYF.

The CDR3 is CASSSSLESYNEQFF. The V gene is TRBV7-3, the J gene TRBJ2-1; as DNA is missing, the TRBD2 call by TCRdb cannot be tested. CDR1 SGHTA and CDR2 FQGTGA come from the germline V gene. CDR3 size: 15 residues. Filled out from reference TRBV7-3 and TRBJ2-1, the complete variable domain reads GAGVSQTPSNKVTEKGKYVELRCDPISGHTALYWYRQSLGQGPEFLIYFQGTGAADDSGLPNDRFFAVRPEGSVSTLKIQRTERGDSAVYLCASSSSLESYNEQFFGPGTRLTVL.

CDR3 region: CSAPEGGSQYF. The genes are TRBV20-1 and TRBJ2-3; TCRdb outputs TRBD1, but without DNA this stays unchecked. The germline V gene encodes CDR1 DFQATT and CDR2 SNEGSKA (reference sequence). There are 11 residues in the CDR3.

Here the CDR3 reads CASSPGDRDGAEAFF. The genes are TRBV5-1 and TRBJ1-1; TCRdb calls TRBD1, which cannot be checked without DNA. CDR3 length: 15 amino acids. Germline CDR1 is SGHRS and CDR2 is YFSETQ.

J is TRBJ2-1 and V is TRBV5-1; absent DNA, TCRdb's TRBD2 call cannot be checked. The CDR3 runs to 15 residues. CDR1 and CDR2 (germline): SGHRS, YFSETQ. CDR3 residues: CASSFQGTRGNEQFF.

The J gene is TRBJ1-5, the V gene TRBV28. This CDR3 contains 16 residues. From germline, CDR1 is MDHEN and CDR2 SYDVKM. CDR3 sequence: CASSPSRVYSNQPQHF.

CDR3 residues: CACYGPSNTEAFF. The genes are TRBV5-4 and TRBJ1-1. The germline gives CDR1 SGHNT, CDR2 YYREEE (reference sequence). The length of the CDR3 is 13 residues.

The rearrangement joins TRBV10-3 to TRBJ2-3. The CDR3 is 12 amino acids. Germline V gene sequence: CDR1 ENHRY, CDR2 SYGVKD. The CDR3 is CAIDSGTDTQYF.

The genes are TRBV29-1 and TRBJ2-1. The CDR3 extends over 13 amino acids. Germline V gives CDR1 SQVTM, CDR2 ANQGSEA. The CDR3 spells CSFEGWGYNEQFF.